This T cell receptor beta chain was retrieved from a study of read filtering for tumor transcriptome and immune sequencing. Overall study context: RNA-seq yielded only about 75 to 1273 TCR reads, IR-seq about 4.05 to 11 million.

The library was built from about 400 ng RNA with molecular barcoded adaptors for alpha/delta and beta/gamma chains. MiXCR was run by TCRdb on the reads, yielding one entry per CDR3 protein. Altogether 39,000 or so distinct CDR3 sequences are present, roughly an eighth being singletons, with the ten largest covering 5.5% to 8%. This CDR3 has 18 amino acids. V was cut by 0 bases and J by 1 base, with 18 bases left in between. CDR1 is SGHNT and CDR2 is YENEEA in the germline V gene. Study conclusions and caveats: Approximately 80% of IR-seq clonotypes had one read, totaling about 3.3% of reads; RNA-seq: approximately 75% and 45%.

This clonotype has at least ten counts. As yet, its antigen is unknown. This chain joins TRBV11-3 and TRBJ1-1; TRBD1 is a possible D gene (6 bases). What was sequenced was a population of CD138-negative cells sorted from bone marrow. The origin of this receptor is a donor at least 40 years old with multiple myeloma. The CDR3 nucleotides are TGTGCCAGCAGCTTAGAGGGGAGGTTGGGACATAAGAACACTGAAGCTTTCTTT. Its translation: CASSLEGRLGHKNTEAFF.